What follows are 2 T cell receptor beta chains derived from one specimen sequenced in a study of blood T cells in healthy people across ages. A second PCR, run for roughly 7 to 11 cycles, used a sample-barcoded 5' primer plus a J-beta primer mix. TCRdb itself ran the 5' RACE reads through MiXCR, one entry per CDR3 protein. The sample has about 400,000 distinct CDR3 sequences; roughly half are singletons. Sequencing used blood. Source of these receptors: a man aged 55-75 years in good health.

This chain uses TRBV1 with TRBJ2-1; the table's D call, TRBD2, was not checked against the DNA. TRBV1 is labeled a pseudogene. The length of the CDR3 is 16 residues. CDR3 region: CTSSVSSGGPYNEQFF. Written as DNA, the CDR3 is TGCACCAGCAGCGTGTCTAGCGGGGGGCCTTACAATGAGCAGTTCTTC.

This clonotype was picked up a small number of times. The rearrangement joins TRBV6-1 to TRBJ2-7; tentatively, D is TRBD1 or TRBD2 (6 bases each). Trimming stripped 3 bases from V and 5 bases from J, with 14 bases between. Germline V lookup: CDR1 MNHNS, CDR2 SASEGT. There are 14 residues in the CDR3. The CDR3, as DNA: TGTGCCAGCAGTGATCGGGGGCTTAGGGACGAGCAGTACTTC. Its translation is CASSDRGLRDEQYF.